This T cell receptor beta chain was recorded in a study of T-cell reconstitution after alpha-beta-depleted transplantation in children. Researchers prepared the TCRbeta library using unique molecular identifiers, the study reports. MiXCR, run by TCRdb on the PCR reads, gives a single entry per CDR3 protein. This sample has about 200,000 distinct CDR3 sequences, with 13% to 15% found just once. With 5 bases clipped from V and 9 bases from J, the junction kept 12 bases outside the gene matches. The length of the CDR3 is 15 residues. Germline values: CDR1 SEHNR, CDR2 FQNEAQ (reference sequence). Sample: PBMCs from the stem cell graft donor, taken from the stem cell graft. This sequence originates from a human donor who donated a stem cell graft to a child with acute lymphoblastic leukemia. The gene calls are TRBV7-9 and TRBJ2-1; 8 nucleotides line up with TRBD2. The CDR3: CASSPSGSFHGEQFF. The CDR3 nucleotides are TGTGCCAGCAGCCCGAGCGGGAGTTTTCACGGTGAGCAGTTCTTC. Drawing the rest from reference TRBV7-9 and TRBJ2-1, the complete variable domain is DTGVSQNPRHKITKRGQNVTFRCDPISEHNRLYWYRQTLGQGPEFLTYFQNEAQLEKSRLLSDRFSAERPKGSFSTLEIQRTEQGDSAMYLCASSPSGSFHGEQFFGPGTRLTVL.